Each of the 19 T cell receptor beta chains below was sequenced from the same sample in a study of T cells in Graves' hyperthyroidism and ophthalmopathy. RNA transcripts were the template for amplifying TCR beta CDR3 regions. An initial round of RT-PCR targeting the TCR CDR3 relied on the HTBI primer set. TCRdb called the multiplex PCR reads again in MiXCR, with one record for every CDR3 protein. The sample includes about 760,000 distinct CDR3 sequences, roughly 32% of them seen just once. Material: blood. The origin of the receptors is a woman aged 40-49 years with Graves' hyperthyroidism.

The V and J genes are TRBV10-3 and TRBJ2-7; 11 bases are shared with TRBD1. Germline V lookup: CDR1 ENHRY, CDR2 SYGVKD. Unmatched junction bases numbered 7, after V lost 7 bases and J lost 8 bases. The CDR3 consists of 13 residues. The CDR3 is CAITGQGAIQQYF. In DNA, the CDR3 is TGTGCCATCACCGGACAGGGGGCGATCCAGCAGTACTTC.

This clonotype has just one count. V and J are TRBV28 and TRBJ2-5, with a possible D match to TRBD1 (6 bases). The CDR3 is made up of 14 amino acids. Germline V lookup: CDR1 MDHEN, CDR2 SYDVKM. Trimming removed 8 bases at V and 5 bases at J, with 18 bases between. DNA for the CDR3: TGTGCCAGCTCGGGCCAGCCTAGGGGGGAGACCCAGTACTTC. Translating it yields CASSGQPRGETQYF. Filled out from reference TRBV28 and TRBJ2-5, the complete variable domain reads DVKVTQSSRYLVKRTGEKVFLECVQDMDHENMFWYRQDPGLGLRLIYFSYDVKMKEKGDIPEGYSVSREKKERFSLILESASTNQTSMYLCASSGQPRGETQYFGPGTRLLVL.

In regard to this clonotype: A junction end diverges from the germline sequence, so it may reflect a read error. The chain joins TRBV20-1 to TRBJ2-7; TRBD2 agrees at 11 bases. Germline CDR1 reads DFQATT; CDR2 reads SNEGSKA (reference sequence). The CDR3 runs to 15 residues. Here the CDR3 reads CSARASSGGSCEQYF. CDR3 DNA: TGCAGTGCTAGAGCTTCTAGCGGGGGGTCCTGCGAGCAGTACTTC.

This clonotype was seen ten or more times. V is TRBV20-1 and J is TRBJ2-2; D unclear. Trimming removed 0 bases at V and 7 bases at J, with 9 bases between. The CDR3 is 13 residues long. Germline V gene data show CDR1 as DFQATT and CDR2 as SNEGSKA (reference sequence). This CDR3 reads CSARDRTDGELFF. Here the CDR3 DNA reads TGCAGTGCTAGAGATCGCACTGACGGGGAGCTGTTTTTT.

This clonotype appeared a few times. The chain links TRBV10-3 to TRBJ1-2; unclear D gene. Germline loops: CDR1 ENHRY, CDR2 SYGVKD. The ends were cut back, 2 bases at V and 5 bases at J, with 9 bases in the middle. The CDR3 has 13 amino acids. The CDR3 bases are TGTGCCATCAGTGAGGGTGTAGGGTATGGCTACACCTTC. It specifies CAISEGVGYGYTF.

This clonotype was seen at least ten times. J is TRBJ2-2 and V is TRBV12-3 or TRBV12-4; D gene ambiguous. Trimming removed 11 bases at V and 6 bases at J, with 10 bases between. The CDR3 runs 11 residues. CDR3 sequence: CAGQRAGELFF. Here the CDR3 DNA reads TGTGCCGGTCAGCGCGCCGGGGAGCTGTTTTTT.

The V and J genes are TRBV3-1 and TRBJ1-1; 8 bases are shared with TRBD1. V shed 6 bases, J shed 0 bases, and the junction held 15 bases outside the gene matches. The CDR3 extends over 18 amino acids. In germline, CDR1 is LGHDT, CDR2 YNNKEL (reference sequence). Here the CDR3 reads CASRRTGPRTIMNTEAFF. The CDR3 DNA follows: TGTGCCAGCAGGCGGACAGGGCCCCGTACTATCATGAACACTGAAGCTTTCTTT.

In its sample, this clonotype was seen a few times. The gene calls are TRBV7-2 and TRBJ1-2; D not certain. The V and J ends lost 5 bases and 4 bases respectively, with 14 bases between them. The CDR3 loop spans 14 amino acids. The germline CDR1 and CDR2 sequences are SGHTA and FQGNSA. DNA of the CDR3: TGTGCCAGCAGCCCGGTTCAGGAAACCTATGGCTACACCTTC. Its protein is CASSPVQETYGYTF.

This clonotype has at least ten counts. The chain uses TRBV20-1 and TRBJ2-5; D ambiguous. The V end lost 5 bases, the J end lost 1 base, and 11 bases lay between the germline ends. The CDR3 spans 13 residues. Per germline, CDR1 DFQATT and CDR2 SNEGSKA (reference sequence). The CDR3 region has the DNA TGCAGTGCTGCCCACGGGCCCCAAGAGACCCAGTACTTC. Translation gives CSAAHGPQETQYF.

This clonotype appeared many times. V gene TRBV7-2 combines with J gene TRBJ2-7; 8 bases line up with TRBD1. V was pared by 5 bases and J by 0 bases, with 9 bases of the junction left unmatched. The CDR3 totals 16 residues. Germline CDR1 is SGHTA and CDR2 is FQGNSA. CDR3 loop: CASSTRGRGPSYEQYF. Written as DNA, the CDR3 is TGTGCCAGCAGCACGCGGGGCAGGGGGCCCTCCTACGAGCAGTACTTC.

In this sample, this clonotype turned up many times. The CDR3 sequence: CATSDIQGSDYGYTF. The DNA for the CDR3 is TGTGCCACCAGTGATATACAGGGGTCAGACTATGGCTACACCTTC. This chain uses TRBV24-1 with TRBJ1-2, with TRBD1 identical over 7 bases. The CDR3 runs to 15 residues. With 3 bases clipped from V and 3 bases from J, the junction kept 6 bases outside the gene matches. CDR1 and CDR2 (germline): KGHDR, SFDVKD.

Comments on this clonotype: Just one base apart from a much larger clone, this may be a read error. V is TRBV11-2 and J is TRBJ2-7; 9 nucleotides agree with TRBD1. The CDR3 extends over 13 amino acids. Per the germline V gene, CDR1 is SGHAT and CDR2 is FQNNGV. V was clipped by 3 bases and J by 5 bases; unmatched bases: 2. The CDR3, as DNA: TGTGCCAGCAGCTTGAGACAGGGGGACGAGCAGTACTTC. Its translation is CASSLRQGDEQYF.

This rearrangement joins TRBV20-1 to TRBJ1-1, with D uncertain. V shed 5 bases and J shed 5 bases, with 18 bases lying between them. Germline CDR1 DFQATT, CDR2 SNEGSKA (reference sequence). The CDR3 has 14 residues. The CDR3 sequence: CSAPGSQPGTEAFF. CDR3 DNA: TGCAGTGCTCCTGGGTCCCAACCCGGGACTGAAGCTTTCTTT.

This clonotype was counted between two and nine times. Here the CDR3 omits its conserved ending phenylalanine or tryptophan, so a read error is the likely source. The chain couples TRBV7-2 to TRBJ2-7; D unresolved. V was trimmed by 0 bases and J by 1 base, leaving 7 bases between them. This CDR3 spans 14 amino acids. Germline assignment: CDR1 SGHTA and CDR2 FQGNSA. The CDR3 region has the DNA TGTGCCAGCAGCTTAGCGGGCTCATCCTACGAGCAGTACCTC. Its protein is CASSLAGSSYEQYL.

With respect to this clonotype: Mismatch with germline at one junction end may stem from a read error. The chain combines TRBV7-3 with TRBJ1-5, with a tentative D call TRBD1 (6 bases). CDR3 length: 14 residues. Per the germline V gene, CDR1 is SGHTA and CDR2 is FQGTGA. The CDR3 region is CASSPDSYNEPQHF. CDR3 bases: TGTGCCAGCAGCCCGGACAGCTACAATGAGCCCCAGCATTTT. The full variable domain, in which reference TRBV7-3 and TRBJ1-5 provide the parts outside the CDR3, is GAGVSQTPSNKVTEKGKYVELRCDPISGHTALYWYRQSLGQGPEFLIYFQGTGAADDSGLPNDRFFAVRPEGSVSTLKIQRTERGDSAVYLCASSPDSYNEPQHFGDGTRLSIL.

In this sample, this clonotype turned up many times. The chain is built from TRBV7-9 and TRBJ1-4; perhaps TRBD1 as D (6 bases). CDR1 is SEHNR and CDR2 is FQNEAQ in the germline V gene (reference sequence). Trimming pared 3 bases from V and 8 bases from J, leaving 10 bases between. CDR3 size: 13 residues. Here the CDR3 reads CASSLGGQEKLFF. In DNA form, the CDR3 reads TGTGCCAGCAGCTTGGGAGGACAGGAAAAACTGTTTTTT.

This chain connects TRBV4-1 to TRBJ1-5, with no clear D. Germline-derived CDR1 and CDR2 are MGHRA and YSYEKL. This CDR3 contains 15 residues. V dropped 2 bases and J dropped 2 bases, with 10 bases sitting between them. The CDR3 DNA reads as TGCGCCAGCAGCCAATCCTACAGAGGCAATCAGCCCCAGCATTTT. It specifies CASSQSYRGNQPQHF.

A word on this clonotype: Here the CDR3 omits its conserved ending phenylalanine or tryptophan, so a read error is the likely source. The CDR3 DNA reads as TGTGCCAGCATCCTGGGACCTTCGGGACCCCAGTACCTC. This translates into CASILGPSGPQYL. This sequence joins TRBV12-3 or TRBV12-4 and TRBJ2-5, with D perhaps given as TRBD1 or TRBD2 (5 bases each). V lost 7 bases and J lost 9, with 18 bases in between. The CDR3 spans 13 residues.

This clonotype was recorded at least ten times. This rearrangement joins TRBV9 to TRBJ2-7; 8 bases line up with TRBD1. The CDR3 sequence is 16 residues long. Germline V gives CDR1 SGDLS, CDR2 YYNGEE. V was pared by 2 bases and J by 3 bases, with 10 bases of the junction left unmatched. The CDR3 DNA sequence: TGTGCCAGCAGCGTCCCCTATCGACAGGGGAGCTACGAGCAGTACTTC. It codes for CASSVPYRQGSYEQYF. The whole variable domain, remainder taken from reference TRBV9 and TRBJ2-7, is DSGVTQTPKHLITATGQRVTLRCSPRSGDLSVYWYQQSLDQGLQFLIQYYNGEERAKGNILERFSAQQFPDLHSELNLSSLELGDSALYFCASSVPYRQGSYEQYFGPGTRLTVT.